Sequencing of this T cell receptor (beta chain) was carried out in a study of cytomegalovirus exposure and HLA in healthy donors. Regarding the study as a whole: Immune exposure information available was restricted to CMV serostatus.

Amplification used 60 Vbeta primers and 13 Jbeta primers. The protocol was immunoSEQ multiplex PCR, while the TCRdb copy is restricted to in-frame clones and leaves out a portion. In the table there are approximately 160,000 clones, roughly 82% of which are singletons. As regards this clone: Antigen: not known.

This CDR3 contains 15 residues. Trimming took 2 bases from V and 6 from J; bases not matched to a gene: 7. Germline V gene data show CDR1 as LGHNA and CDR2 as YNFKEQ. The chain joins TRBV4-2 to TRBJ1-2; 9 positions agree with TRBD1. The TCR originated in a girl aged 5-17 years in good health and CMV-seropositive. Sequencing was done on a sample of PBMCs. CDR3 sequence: CASSQPSTGGHGYTF. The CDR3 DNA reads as TGTGCCAGCAGCCAACCGAGTACAGGGGGCCATGGCTACACCTTC.